This T cell receptor (beta chain) was recovered during a study of cytomegalovirus exposure and HLA in healthy donors. Regarding the study as a whole: Reported findings show TCR beta sequences accurately forecast HLA-A and HLA-B alleles in most subjects. TCR beta chains numbering some 160 were designated cytomegalovirus-associated.

Of note for this clone: Its antigen is still unknown.

V was clipped by 6 bases and J by 2 bases, with 13 bases between them. The CDR3 is made up of 14 amino acids. CDR1 SNHLY and CDR2 FYNNEI come from the germline V gene. Healthy bone marrow donors formed the donor group. Amplification used 60 Vbeta primers and 13 Jbeta primers. Per the original data handling: Roughly 83 million unique TCR beta chains, 10 million to 13 million of them shared, were counted by a later analysis. Sequencing used immunoSEQ multiplex PCR; TCRdb keeps in-frame clones, though not all of them. V and J calls and clone size are those listed in that table; D and trimming were worked out from the DNA. The sample records some 170,000 clones, about 75% being singletons.

This receptor was identified in a man in his forties in good health and CMV-seropositive. The sample comprised PBMCs. The chain joins TRBV2 to TRBJ2-5, with D possibly being TRBD1 (6 bases). In DNA, the CDR3 is TGTGCCAGCAGGCCCAGGGGAGTTCAAGAGACCCAGTACTTC. Translation: CASRPRGVQETQYF.